This T cell receptor (beta chain) was captured by sequencing in a study of cytomegalovirus exposure and HLA in healthy donors. Study background: Genotyping of nearly 400 donors showed that 80% to 90% belonged to the Caucasian-associated ancestry cluster. Findings of the study overall: Immune exposure information comprised only CMV serostatus. Diagnosis of cytomegalovirus status made by the classifier reportedly showed high specificity and sensitivity.

The V and J ends lost 0 bases and 1 base respectively, with 8 bases between them. The CDR3 has 15 residues. Germline V gene lookup returns CDR1 SGHDT and CDR2 YYEEEE. About this clone itself: Its antigen is not identified.

60 Vbeta and 13 Jbeta primers were used in PCR. Assay: immunoSEQ multiplex PCR; the TCRdb copy retains only in-frame clones and omits some. The sample includes around 140,000 clones, approximately 78% of them seen just once. The sequence derives from a woman between 45 and 65 years old in good health and CMV-seropositive. Sequencing was performed on PBMCs. The rearrangement joins TRBV5-6 to TRBJ2-1, with a tentative D call TRBD2 (5 bases). The CDR3, as DNA: TGTGCCAGCAGCTTGGCGGGGAATTCCTACAATGAGCAGTTCTTC. The encoded protein is CASSLAGNSYNEQFF.